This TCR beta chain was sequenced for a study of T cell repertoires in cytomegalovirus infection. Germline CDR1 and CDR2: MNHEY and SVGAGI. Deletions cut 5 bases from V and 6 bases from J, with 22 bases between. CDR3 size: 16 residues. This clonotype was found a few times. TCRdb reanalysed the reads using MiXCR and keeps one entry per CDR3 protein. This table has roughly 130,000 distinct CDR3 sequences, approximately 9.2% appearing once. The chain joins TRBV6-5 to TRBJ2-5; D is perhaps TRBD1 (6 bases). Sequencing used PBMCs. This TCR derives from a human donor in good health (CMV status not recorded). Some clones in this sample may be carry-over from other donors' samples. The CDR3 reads CASSPSSRTDVKTQYF. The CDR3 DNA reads TGTGCCAGCAGTCCAAGCTCCCGGACAGACGTAAAGACCCAGTACTTC.